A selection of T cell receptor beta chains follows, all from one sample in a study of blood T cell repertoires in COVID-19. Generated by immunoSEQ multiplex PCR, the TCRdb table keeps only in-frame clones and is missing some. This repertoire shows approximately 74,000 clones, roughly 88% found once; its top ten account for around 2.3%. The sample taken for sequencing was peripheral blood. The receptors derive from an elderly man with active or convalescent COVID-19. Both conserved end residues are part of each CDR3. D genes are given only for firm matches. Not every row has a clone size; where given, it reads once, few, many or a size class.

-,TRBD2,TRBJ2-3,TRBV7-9,TGTGCCAGCAGCTTGGGGCTAGCGGGGGGGCCAGATACGCAGTATTTT,CASSLGLAGGPDTQYF
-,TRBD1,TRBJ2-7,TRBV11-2,TGTGCCAGCAGCTTAAGCGGGACAGGGGGGATCTACGAGCAGTACTTC,CASSLSGTGGIYEQYF
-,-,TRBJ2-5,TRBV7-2,TGTGCCAGCAGCCGTAGAGCCCCGGAGACCCAGTACTTC,CASSRRAPETQYF
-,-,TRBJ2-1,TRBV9,TGTGCCAGCAGCCCGACAGAGCCCCTAAGGAATGAGCAGTTCTTC,CASSPTEPLRNEQFF
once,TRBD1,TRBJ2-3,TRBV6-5,TGTGCCAGCAGGCCCACAGGGGGAAGGACAGATACGCAGTATTTT,CASRPTGGRTDTQYF
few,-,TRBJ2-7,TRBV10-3,TGTGCCATCAGGGACAGTACCTACGAGCAGTACTTC,CAIRDSTYEQYF
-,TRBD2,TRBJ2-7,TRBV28,TGTGCCAGCAGAGTTGATAGCGGGACCTCGGCGTACTTC,CASRVDSGTSAYF
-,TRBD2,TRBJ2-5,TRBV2,TGTGCCAGTATCCCGGGACTACCCGCCGGGACCCAGTACTTC,CASIPGLPAGTQYF
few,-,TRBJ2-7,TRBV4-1,TGCGCCAGCAGCCAAGAATCGGGTAACTCCTACGAGCAGTACTTC,CASSQESGNSYEQYF
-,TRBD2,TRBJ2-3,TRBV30,TGTGCCTGGGCGACTAGCGGGGGTTTTACGCAGTATTTT,CAWATSGGFTQYF
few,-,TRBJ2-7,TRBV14,TGTGCCAGCAGCCGATCGCAGGGAACCGAGCAGTACTTC,CASSRSQGTEQYF
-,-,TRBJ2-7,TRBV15,TGTGCCACCAGCAGATCCTACTCCGGGGGTCTCTACGAGCAGTACTTC,CATSRSYSGGLYEQYF
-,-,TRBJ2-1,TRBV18,TGTGCCAGCTCACCACCATCCAGGGGAGTTGATGAGCAGTTCTTC,CASSPPSRGVDEQFF
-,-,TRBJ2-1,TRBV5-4,TGTGCCAGCAGCATAACTGATTGGGCCTGGGTCAATGAGCAGTTCTTC,CASSITDWAWVNEQFF
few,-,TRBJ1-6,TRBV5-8,TGTGCCAGCAGCTTGCTGTCGGTACCCCTCCACTTT,CASSLLSVPLHF
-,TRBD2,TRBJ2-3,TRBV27,TGTGCCAGCAGTTTAAGCGGGGGTAGAGGGTACGGCACAGATACGCAGTATTTT,CASSLSGGRGYGTDTQYF
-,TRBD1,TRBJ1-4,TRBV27,TGTGCCAGCAGTTTACTGGACAGGCGGAATGAAAAACTGTTTTTT,CASSLLDRRNEKLFF
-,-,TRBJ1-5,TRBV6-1,TGTGCCAGCAGTGAAGCGTGGCGCAATCAGCCCCAGCATTTT,CASSEAWRNQPQHF